This T cell receptor (beta chain) was found in a study of prognosis after radiotherapy for stage I lung cancer. Study-wide context: Stereotactic body radiotherapy was never combined with concurrent therapy in any patient.

Two rounds of multiplex PCR amplified TCR beta CDR3 from genomic DNA. Individual primers that were specific to each TRBV and TRBJ gene served in first-round PCR. One entry per CDR3 protein, called by TCRdb with MiXCR from the multiplex PCR reads. The profile shows about 35,000 distinct CDR3 sequences, roughly a third of them singletons. This CDR3 has 13 residues. Germline values: CDR1 DFQATT, CDR2 SNEGSKA (reference sequence). V lost 6 bases and J lost 7; bases outside the gene matches: 3. Sample: PBMCs, taken before or after stereotactic body radiation therapy (not recorded which). V and J are TRBV20-1 and TRBJ2-1, with 13 bases fitting TRBD2. The origin of this receptor is a donor over 45 with non-small cell lung cancer. This CDR3 reads CSAATSGRNEQFF. In DNA form, the CDR3 reads TGCAGTGCAGCGACTAGCGGGAGGAATGAGCAGTTCTTC.